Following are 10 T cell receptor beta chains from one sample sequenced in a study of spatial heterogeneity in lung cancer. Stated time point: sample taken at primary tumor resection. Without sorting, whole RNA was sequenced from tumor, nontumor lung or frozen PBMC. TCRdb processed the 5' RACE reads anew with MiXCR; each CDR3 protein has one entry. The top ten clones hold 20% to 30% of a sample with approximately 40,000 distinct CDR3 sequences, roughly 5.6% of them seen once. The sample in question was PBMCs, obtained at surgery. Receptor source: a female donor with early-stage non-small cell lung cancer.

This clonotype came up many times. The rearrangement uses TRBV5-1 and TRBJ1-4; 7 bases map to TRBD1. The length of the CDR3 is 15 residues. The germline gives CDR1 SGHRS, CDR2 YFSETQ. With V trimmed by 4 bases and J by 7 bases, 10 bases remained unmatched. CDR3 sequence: CASSAGTVDTEKLFF. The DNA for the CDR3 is TGCGCCAGCAGCGCCGGGACAGTTGATACTGAAAAACTGTTTTTT.

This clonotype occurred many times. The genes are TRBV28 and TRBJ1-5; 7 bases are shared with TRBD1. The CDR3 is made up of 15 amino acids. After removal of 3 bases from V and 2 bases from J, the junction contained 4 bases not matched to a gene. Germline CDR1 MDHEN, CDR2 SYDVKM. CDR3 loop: CASSFAGGGNQPQHF. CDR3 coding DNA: TGTGCCAGCAGTTTTGCAGGGGGAGGCAATCAGCCCCAGCATTTT.

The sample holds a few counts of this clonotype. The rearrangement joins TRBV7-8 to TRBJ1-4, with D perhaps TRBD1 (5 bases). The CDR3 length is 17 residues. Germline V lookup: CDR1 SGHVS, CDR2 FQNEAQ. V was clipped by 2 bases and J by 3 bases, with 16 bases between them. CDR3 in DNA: TGTGCCAGCAGCTTAAGGCAGGGCCCTTACGCTAATGAAAAACTGTTTTTT. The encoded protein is CASSLRQGPYANEKLFF.

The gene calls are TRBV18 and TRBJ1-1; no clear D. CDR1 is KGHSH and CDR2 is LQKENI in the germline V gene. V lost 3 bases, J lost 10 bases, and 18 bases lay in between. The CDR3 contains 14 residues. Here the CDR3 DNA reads TGTGCCAGCTCACCCCCGCCGGCTTTAAGTGGAGCTTTCTTT. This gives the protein CASSPPPALSGAFF.

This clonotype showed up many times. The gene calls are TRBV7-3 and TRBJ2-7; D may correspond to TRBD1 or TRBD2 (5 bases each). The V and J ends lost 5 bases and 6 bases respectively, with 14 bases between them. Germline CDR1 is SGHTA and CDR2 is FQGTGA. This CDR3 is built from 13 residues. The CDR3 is CASSASRDGEQYF. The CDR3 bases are TGTGCCAGCAGCGCAAGCCGGGACGGCGAGCAGTACTTC.

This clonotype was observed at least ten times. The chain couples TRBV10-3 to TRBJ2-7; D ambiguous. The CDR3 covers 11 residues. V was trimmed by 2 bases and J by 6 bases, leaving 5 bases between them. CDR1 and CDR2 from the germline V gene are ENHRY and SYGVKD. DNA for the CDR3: TGTGCCATCAGTGAGCTTCGCGAGCAGTACTTC. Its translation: CAISELREQYF.

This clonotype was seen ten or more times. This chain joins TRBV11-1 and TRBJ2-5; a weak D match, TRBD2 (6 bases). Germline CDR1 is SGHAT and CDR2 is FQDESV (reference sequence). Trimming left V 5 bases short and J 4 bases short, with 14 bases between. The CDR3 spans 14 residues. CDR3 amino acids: CASSKGLSGETQYF. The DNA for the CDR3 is TGTGCCAGCAGCAAGGGACTGTCGGGAGAGACCCAGTACTTC. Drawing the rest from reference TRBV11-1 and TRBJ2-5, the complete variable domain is EAEVAQSPRYKITEKSQAVAFWCDPISGHATLYWYRQILGQGPELLVQFQDESVVDDSQLPKDRFSAERLKGVDSTLKIQPAELGDSAMYLCASSKGLSGETQYFGPGTRLLVL.

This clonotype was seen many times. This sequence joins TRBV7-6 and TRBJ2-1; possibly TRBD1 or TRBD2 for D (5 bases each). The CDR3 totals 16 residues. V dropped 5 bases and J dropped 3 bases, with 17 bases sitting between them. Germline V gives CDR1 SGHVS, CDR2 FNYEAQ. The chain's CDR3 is CASSPGEGRHYNEQFF. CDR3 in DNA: TGTGCCAGCAGCCCCGGAGAGGGGCGCCACTACAATGAGCAGTTCTTC.

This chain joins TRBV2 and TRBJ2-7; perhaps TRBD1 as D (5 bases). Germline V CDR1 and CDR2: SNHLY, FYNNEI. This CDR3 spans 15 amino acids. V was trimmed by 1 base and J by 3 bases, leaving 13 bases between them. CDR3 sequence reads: CASSEGAGLIYEQYF. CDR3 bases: TGTGCCAGCAGTGAAGGGGCAGGGTTGATCTACGAGCAGTACTTC.

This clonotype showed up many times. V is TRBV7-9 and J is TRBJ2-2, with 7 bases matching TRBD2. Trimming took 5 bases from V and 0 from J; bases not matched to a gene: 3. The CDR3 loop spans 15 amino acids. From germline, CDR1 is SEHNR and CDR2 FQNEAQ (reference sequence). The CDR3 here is CASSPGRANTGELFF. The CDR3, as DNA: TGTGCCAGCAGCCCGGGGAGGGCGAACACCGGGGAGCTGTTTTTT.